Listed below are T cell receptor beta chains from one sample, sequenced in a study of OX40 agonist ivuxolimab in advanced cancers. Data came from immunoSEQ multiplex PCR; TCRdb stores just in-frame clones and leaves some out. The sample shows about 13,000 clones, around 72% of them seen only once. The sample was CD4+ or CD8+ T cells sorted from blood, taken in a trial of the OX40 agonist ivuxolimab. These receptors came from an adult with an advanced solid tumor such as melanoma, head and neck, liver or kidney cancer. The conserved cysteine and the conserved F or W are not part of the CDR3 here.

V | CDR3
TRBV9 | ASSPRLDRSYEQY
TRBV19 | ASSPRASTDTQY
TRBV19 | ASSIPTDGLNTEAF
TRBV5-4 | ASSFRTVPKPLSYNEQF
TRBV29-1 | SVEGYERGTEAF
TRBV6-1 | ASMTGGGNEKLF
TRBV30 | AWSAGQGNSPLH
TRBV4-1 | ASSQGGAGGIGELF
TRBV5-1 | ASSPTGLQPQH
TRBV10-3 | ASKPSQMWDIQY
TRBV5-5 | ASSLVPGQGSNYGYT
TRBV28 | ASSPWTSETNTGELF
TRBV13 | ASSLEGEGETQY
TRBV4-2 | ASSQLPTSGMSTDTQY
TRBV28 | ASSPGYGYT
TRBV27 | ASSLVVGYTGELF
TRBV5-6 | ASSTGTAGANEQY
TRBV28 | ASSPTASGRRETQY
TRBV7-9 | ASSSTSGRAPDTQY
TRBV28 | ASSSWGKRNTEAF
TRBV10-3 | AISEGSWERETQY
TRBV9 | ASSASGDRTDTQY
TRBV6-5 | ASSYSRGRPADTQY
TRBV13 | ATQQGSDTQY
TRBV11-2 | ASSLGGVHSPLH
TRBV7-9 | ASSALVGRLAGTGNEQF
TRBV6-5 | ASSYSPGDLH
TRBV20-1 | SAREGYT
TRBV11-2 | ASSRQRYAYEQY
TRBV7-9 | ASSLGVTGNGYT
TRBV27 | ASSPNTGELF
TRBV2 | ASKLAGGTSYNEQF
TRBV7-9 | ASSPGQGGYEQY
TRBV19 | ASSAGGNQPQH
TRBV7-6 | ASSLGLAGGPSYNEQF
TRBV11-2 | ASSFNRAWQETQY
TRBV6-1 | ASSDGEPGGYNEQF
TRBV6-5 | ASSVGGPSGYT
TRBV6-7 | ASSYGGEGYT
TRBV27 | ASSLTGLNTEAF
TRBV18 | ASSPGPIAGFSYEQY
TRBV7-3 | ATALNGGSYNEQF